Below are 14 T cell receptor beta chains sequenced from a single sample in a study of T cell repertoires in cytomegalovirus infection. TCRdb redid the calling of the reads with MiXCR, one entry per CDR3 protein. The sample holds some 900,000 distinct CDR3 sequences; less than 35% are singletons and the top ten take around an eighth. These TCRs' antigens remain unknown. Sequenced here: cultured CD8+ T cells from PBMCs, sampled from culture after CMV antigen stimulation. The receptor set was obtained from a human donor in good health (CMV status not recorded). Some clones in this sample may be carry-over from other donors' samples.

The V gene is TRBV5-1, the J gene TRBJ1-4, with TRBD1 identical over 11 bases. J lost 8 bases, V lost 3 bases, and 3 bases had no gene match. This CDR3 is built from 14 residues. Germline V gene sequence: CDR1 SGHRS, CDR2 YFSETQ. The DNA of the CDR3 is TGCGCCAGCAGCTCGGGACAGGGGGTGGAAAAACTGTTTTTT. Protein sequence: CASSSGQGVEKLFF.

This clonotype was seen a handful of times. Here the CDR3 reads CASSLTTGGANQPQHF. CDR3 DNA sequence: TGTGCCAGCAGCCTTACAACAGGGGGGGCGAATCAGCCCCAGCATTTT. The V gene is TRBV12-3 or TRBV12-4, the J gene TRBJ1-5, with TRBD1 identical over 8 bases. The CDR3 is 16 residues long. V lost 6 bases, J lost 4 bases, and 11 bases stayed unmatched.

The chain carries TRBV19 and TRBJ2-7; TRBD1 matches at 10 bases. Losses at the gene ends were 2 bases for V and 3 bases for J; bases not matched to a gene: 10. The CDR3 contains 17 residues. Germline-derived CDR1 and CDR2 are LNHDA and SQIVND (reference sequence). CDR3 coding DNA: TGTGCCAGTAGTATAAACGGCCCGGGGACAGGGGTCTACGAGCAGTACTTC. Residues: CASSINGPGTGVYEQYF.

A few counts support this clonotype. This chain uses TRBV7-9 with TRBJ1-2, with D unresolved. CDR1 SEHNR and CDR2 FQNEAQ come from the germline V gene (reference sequence). V dropped 4 bases and J dropped 6 bases, with 12 bases sitting between them. This CDR3 has 13 amino acids. The CDR3 nucleotides read TGTGCCAGCAGCTCAAGACACGTCCATGGCTACACCTTC. This sequence encodes CASSSRHVHGYTF.

This clonotype was detected a few times. This sequence joins TRBV11-3 and TRBJ2-7; 8 positions agree with TRBD1. V gave up 5 bases and J gave up 1 base; unmatched junction bases: 10. In germline, CDR1 is SGHNT, CDR2 YENEEA. This CDR3 is 16 amino acids long. CDR3 in DNA: TGTGCCAGCAGCCTCCCCGGACAGGGCGGATCCTACGAGCAGTACGTC. Encoded protein: CASSLPGQGGSYEQYV.

This clonotype was recorded only once. The V gene is TRBV5-4, the J gene TRBJ1-2; D unresolved. Between the trimmed V and J ends, which lost 1 base and 2 bases, there was a span of 9 bases. This CDR3 is 14 amino acids long. The germline V gene has CDR1 SGHNT and CDR2 YYREEE (reference sequence). CDR3 sequence reads: CASSLSEVNYGYTF. In DNA, the CDR3 is TGTGCCAGCAGCTTGTCGGAAGTAAACTATGGCTACACCTTC.

This clonotype has a handful of counts. The chain uses TRBV6-2 or TRBV6-3 and TRBJ2-7; either TRBD1 or TRBD2 may fit D (5 bases each). CDR1 and CDR2 from the germline V gene are MNHEY and SVGEGT. The CDR3 loop spans 19 amino acids. Trimming cost V 4 bases and J 5 bases, with 30 bases left between them. CDR3 sequence (DNA): TGTGCCAGCAGTTGCATCCCCTACTTGGGACGAAGTATAAGCAACGAGCAGTACGTC. Protein sequence: CASSCIPYLGRSISNEQYV.

This clonotype was recorded once. The V call is TRBV7-4, the J call TRBJ2-5, with TRBD1 matching 8 bases. V lost 5 bases and J lost 2; bases outside the gene matches: 10. CDR1 and CDR2 from the germline V gene are SGHVT and SQSDAQ. CDR3 length: 16 amino acids. The CDR3 reads CASSRGRGRPQETQYF. The CDR3, as DNA: TGTGCCAGCAGCCGGGGCAGGGGGCGGCCACAAGAGACCCAGTACTTC.

As to this clonotype: A clone one base away is much larger, so this may be a read error. This likely comes from a read error, as the CDR3 has no conserved phenylalanine or tryptophan at its end. V usage is TRBV7-8 and J usage is TRBJ2-3; D not resolved. Per germline, CDR1 SGHVS and CDR2 FQNEAQ. V lost 4 bases, J lost 0 bases, and 11 bases lay in between. This CDR3 region has 15 residues. CDR3 nucleotide sequence: TGTGCCAGCAGCTCCCTTGGACCGAGCACAGATACGCAGTATTCT. Translated, it gives CASSSLGPSTDTQYS.

The chain links TRBV2 to TRBJ1-1; 10 nucleotides align to TRBD1. The germline V gene has CDR1 SNHLY and CDR2 FYNNEI. This CDR3 contains 14 residues. The J segment lost 6 bases and the V segment lost 6 bases, leaving 7 bases of the junction unmatched. CDR3 sequence: CASRDGQGVSEAFF. CDR3 in DNA: TGTGCCAGCAGAGACGGACAGGGGGTCTCTGAAGCTTTCTTT. Full variable domain (missing parts from reference TRBV2 and TRBJ1-1): EPEVTQTPSHQVTQMGQEVILRCVPISNHLYFYWYRQILGQKVEFLVSFYNNEISEKSEIFDDQFSVERPDGSNFTLKIRSTKLEDSAMYFCASRDGQGVSEAFFGQGTRLTVV.

This clonotype has more than one count but fewer than ten. The rearrangement links TRBV12-3 or TRBV12-4 to TRBJ1-2; perhaps TRBD1 as D (5 bases). The CDR3 covers 14 residues. The V gene lost 0 bases and the J gene lost 8 bases, with 13 bases spanning the gap. The CDR3 sequence is CASSLAIGGSGYTF. DNA for the CDR3: TGTGCCAGCAGTTTAGCGATTGGGGGAAGCGGCTACACCTTC.

The chain recombines TRBV10-3 with TRBJ1-3, with 7 nucleotides matching TRBD1. There are 16 residues in the CDR3. Germline V gene data show CDR1 as ENHRY and CDR2 as SYGVKD. J was trimmed by 0 bases and V by 6 bases; bases with no gene match: 8. CDR3 amino acids: CAIRDRRYDSGNTIYF. The CDR3 bases are TGTGCCATCAGGGACAGGCGTTATGACTCTGGAAACACCATATATTTT.

The gene calls are TRBV27 and TRBJ2-2; D is undetermined. The CDR3 sequence is 15 residues long. Germline V gene data show CDR1 as MNHEY and CDR2 as SMNVEV (reference sequence). The V end was cut by 5 bases, the J end by 6 bases, with 16 bases between. CDR3 in amino acids: CASSPRPGSPGELFF. The CDR3, as DNA: TGTGCCAGCAGTCCGCGCCCCGGGTCCCCCGGGGAGCTGTTTTTT.

This chain joins TRBV5-4 and TRBJ2-1; D gene ambiguous. V was shortened by 2 bases and J by 8 bases, with 14 bases between the two germline ends. The CDR3 length is 14 residues. Germline values: CDR1 SGHNT, CDR2 YYREEE (reference sequence). The chain's CDR3 is CASSLSGRQDEQFF. In nucleotides, the CDR3 is TGTGCCAGCAGCTTATCCGGACGCCAGGATGAGCAGTTCTTC.